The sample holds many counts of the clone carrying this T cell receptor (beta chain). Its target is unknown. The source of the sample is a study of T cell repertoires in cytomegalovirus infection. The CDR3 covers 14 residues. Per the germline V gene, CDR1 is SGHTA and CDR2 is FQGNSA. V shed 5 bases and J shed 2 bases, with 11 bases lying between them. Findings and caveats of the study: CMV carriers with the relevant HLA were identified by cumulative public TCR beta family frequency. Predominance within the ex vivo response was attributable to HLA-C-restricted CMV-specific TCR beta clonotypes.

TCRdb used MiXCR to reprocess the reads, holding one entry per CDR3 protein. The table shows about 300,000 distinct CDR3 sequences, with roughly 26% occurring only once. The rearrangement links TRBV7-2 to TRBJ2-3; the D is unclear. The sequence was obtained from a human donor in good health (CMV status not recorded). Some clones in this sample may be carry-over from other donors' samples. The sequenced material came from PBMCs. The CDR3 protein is CASSPGYPTDTQYF. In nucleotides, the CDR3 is TGTGCCAGCAGCCCGGGCTATCCCACAGATACGCAGTATTTT.